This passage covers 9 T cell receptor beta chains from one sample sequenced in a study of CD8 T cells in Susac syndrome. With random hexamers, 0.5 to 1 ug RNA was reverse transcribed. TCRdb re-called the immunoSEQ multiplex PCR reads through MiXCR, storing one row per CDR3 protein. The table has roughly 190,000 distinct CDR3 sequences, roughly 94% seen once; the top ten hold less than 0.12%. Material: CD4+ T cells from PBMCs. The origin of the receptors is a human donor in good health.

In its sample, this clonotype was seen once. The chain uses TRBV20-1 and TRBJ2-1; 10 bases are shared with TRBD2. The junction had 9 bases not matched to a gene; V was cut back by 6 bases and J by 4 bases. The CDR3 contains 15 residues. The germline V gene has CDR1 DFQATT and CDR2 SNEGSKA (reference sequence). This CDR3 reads CSAEWASGGYNEQFF. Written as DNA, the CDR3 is TGCAGTGCCGAGTGGGCTAGCGGGGGTTACAATGAGCAGTTCTTC.

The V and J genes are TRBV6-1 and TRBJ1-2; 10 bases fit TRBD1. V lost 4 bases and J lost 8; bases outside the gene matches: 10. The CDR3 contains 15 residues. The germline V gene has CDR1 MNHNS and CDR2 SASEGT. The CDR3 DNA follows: TGTGCCAGCAGTGCCATCCGGGACAGGGGAGGAGGCTACACCTTC. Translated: CASSAIRDRGGGYTF.

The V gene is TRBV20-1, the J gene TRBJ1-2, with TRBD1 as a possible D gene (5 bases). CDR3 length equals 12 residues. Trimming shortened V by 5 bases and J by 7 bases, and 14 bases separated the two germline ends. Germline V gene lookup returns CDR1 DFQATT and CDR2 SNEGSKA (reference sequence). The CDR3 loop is CSAGPGTSGYTF. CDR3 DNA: TGCAGTGCTGGTCCCGGGACGTCTGGCTACACCTTC.

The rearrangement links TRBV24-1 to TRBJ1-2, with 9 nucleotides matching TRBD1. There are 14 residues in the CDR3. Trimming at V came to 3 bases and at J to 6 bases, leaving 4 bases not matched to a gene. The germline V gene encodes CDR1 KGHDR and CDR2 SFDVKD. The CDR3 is CATSDPRQGDGYTF. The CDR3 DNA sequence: TGTGCCACCAGTGATCCCAGACAGGGGGATGGCTACACCTTC.

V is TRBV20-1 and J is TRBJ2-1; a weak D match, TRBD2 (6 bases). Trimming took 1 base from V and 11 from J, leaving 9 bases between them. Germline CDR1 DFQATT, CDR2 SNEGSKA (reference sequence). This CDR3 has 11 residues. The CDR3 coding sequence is TGCAGTGCTAGAGGACTAGTTCAGCAGTTCTTC. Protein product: CSARGLVQQFF.

CDR3 residues: CSASIAGPDTQYF. As DNA, the CDR3 is TGCAGTGCTAGCATAGCGGGACCAGATACGCAGTATTTT. This chain links TRBV20-1 with TRBJ2-3; 8 nucleotides align to TRBD2. Germline CDR1 is DFQATT and CDR2 is SNEGSKA (reference sequence). Germline trimming cut 3 bases from V and 4 bases from J; bases unmatched to any gene: 3. The CDR3 has 13 residues.

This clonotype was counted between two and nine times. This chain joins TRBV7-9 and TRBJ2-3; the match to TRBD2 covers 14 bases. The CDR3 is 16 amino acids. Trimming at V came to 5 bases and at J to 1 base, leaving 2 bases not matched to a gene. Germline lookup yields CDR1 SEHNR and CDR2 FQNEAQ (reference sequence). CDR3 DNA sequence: TGTGCCAGCAGCGTGGGACTAGCGGGAGGCACAGATACGCAGTATTTT. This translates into CASSVGLAGGTDTQYF.

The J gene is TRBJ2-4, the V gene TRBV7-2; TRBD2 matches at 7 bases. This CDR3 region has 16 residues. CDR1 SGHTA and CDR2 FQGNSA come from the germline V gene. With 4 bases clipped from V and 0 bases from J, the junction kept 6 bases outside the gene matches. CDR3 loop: CASSSGGYGAKNIQYF. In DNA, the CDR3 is TGTGCCAGCAGCTCGGGGGGATACGGAGCCAAAAACATTCAGTACTTC.

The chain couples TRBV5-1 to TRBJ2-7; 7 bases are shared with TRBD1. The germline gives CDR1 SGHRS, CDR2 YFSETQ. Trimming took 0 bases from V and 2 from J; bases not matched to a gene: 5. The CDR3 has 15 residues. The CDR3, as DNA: TGCGCCAGCAGCTTGGATCGACAGGGTACCTACGAGCAGTACTTC. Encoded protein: CASSLDRQGTYEQYF.